The sample holds many counts of the clone carrying this TCR beta chain. Its antigen is not identified. Other DNA sequences within the sample encode an identical CDR3. This sample is part of a study of shared clonotypes between healthy human individuals. Study outcomes and limitations: Rarefaction indicated that sorted-subset sequencing remained incomplete although depth was large.

CDR3 length: 16 amino acids. Germline V CDR1 and CDR2: SGHVS, FNYEAQ. V was clipped by 6 bases and J by 4 bases; unmatched bases: 6. The authors split each subset's genomic DNA evenly across several immunoSEQ plates. Assay used: immunoSEQ multiplex PCR; TCRdb lists only in-frame clones, some missing. The table has approximately 1.1 million clones, about 84% seen once. The rearrangement joins TRBV7-6 to TRBJ2-1, with 13 positions matching TRBD2. The specimen was memory CD4+ T cells from PBMCs. As to subset: CD45RA-negative fraction. This TCR was sampled from a man between 18 and 35 years old in good health. Some clones in this sample may be carry-over from other donors' samples. The chain's CDR3 is CASRKLAGGVYNEQFF. The CDR3 DNA reads as TGTGCCAGCAGGAAACTAGCGGGAGGGGTTTACAATGAGCAGTTCTTC.